The entry below gives a single TCR beta chain sequence along with its context. These data originate in a study of T cell changes during pregnancy in multiple sclerosis. The CDR3 contains 15 residues. V dropped 5 bases and J dropped 6; count of bases not matched to a gene: 13. Germline V gives CDR1 SGHRS, CDR2 YFSETQ. The protocol was immunoSEQ multiplex PCR, while the TCRdb copy is restricted to in-frame clones and leaves out a portion. The sample lists approximately 69,000 clones, 90% to 95% occurring once. V and J are TRBV5-1 and TRBJ1-2; 7 bases fit TRBD1. The TCR originated in a female donor with multiple sclerosis, enrolled in a pregnancy study. This material consisted of peripheral blood, taken in the third trimester of pregnancy. The CDR3 protein is CASSRATGAEDGYTF. In DNA, the CDR3 is TGCGCCAGCAGTCGGGCCACAGGGGCGGAGGATGGCTACACCTTC.